These T cell receptor beta chains were read from a single sample in a study of T-cell memory formation after mild COVID-19. TCRdb analysed the 5' RACE reads with MiXCR anew, one entry per CDR3 protein. Of about 620,000 distinct CDR3 sequences listed, roughly 18% were seen once; the top ten hold around 13%. Sample: PBMCs or a T cell subset sorted from them (not recorded which). Every receptor here comes from an adult woman who had mild COVID-19 (a few samples of this study predate the infection). Cell type and time point are not known. The CDR3 runs from the conserved cysteine through the conserved F or W. A D gene is named only where the DNA matches it firmly. Clone size is not always given. Where it is, it says once, few, many or a class for expanded clones.

clone_size	j_call	d_call	v_call	cdr3_nt	cdr3_aa
-	TRBJ1-5	TRBD1	TRBV9	TGTGCCAGCAGCCCAGGGGGGGGGTTGGGTCAGCCCCAGCATTTT	CASSPGGGLGQPQHF
-	TRBJ2-2	TRBD1	TRBV12-3/TRBV12-4	TGTGCCAGCGGGCGACAGGGTGGCACCGGGGAGCTGTTTTTT	CASGRQGGTGELFF
-	TRBJ1-5	TRBD1	TRBV7-2	TGTGCCAGCAGCTTAACAGGGGAAGACTATCAGCCCCAGCATTTT	CASSLTGEDYQPQHF
few	TRBJ1-5	-	TRBV7-9	TGTGCCAGCAGCCAAGAGCAGGCCCCGCCCCAGCATTTT	CASSQEQAPPQHF
-	TRBJ1-1	-	TRBV6-1	TGTGCCAGCAGTGAATTAGGGAACACTGAAGCTTTCTTT	CASSELGNTEAFF
-	TRBJ1-2	TRBD1	TRBV5-8	TGTGCCAGCAGCTTGGACAGGGGGAAGGGAGGCTACACCTTC	CASSLDRGKGGYTF
few	TRBJ2-7	-	TRBV5-6	TGTGCCAGCAGCTTTCGTCTAGTCTCGGTTTACGAGCAGTACTTC	CASSFRLVSVYEQYF
-	TRBJ2-1	-	TRBV24-1	TGTGCCACCAGTGAAGGACCCCTATTTCCCAATGAGCAGTTCTTC	CATSEGPLFPNEQFF
-	TRBJ2-3	-	TRBV21-1	TGTGCCAGCAGCAAAAGAGAGCTTCCCACAGATACGCAGTATTTT	CASSKRELPTDTQYF
many	TRBJ2-1	-	TRBV5-6	TGTGCCAGCAGCTTGCAATGGGACAATGAGCAGTTCTTC	CASSLQWDNEQFF